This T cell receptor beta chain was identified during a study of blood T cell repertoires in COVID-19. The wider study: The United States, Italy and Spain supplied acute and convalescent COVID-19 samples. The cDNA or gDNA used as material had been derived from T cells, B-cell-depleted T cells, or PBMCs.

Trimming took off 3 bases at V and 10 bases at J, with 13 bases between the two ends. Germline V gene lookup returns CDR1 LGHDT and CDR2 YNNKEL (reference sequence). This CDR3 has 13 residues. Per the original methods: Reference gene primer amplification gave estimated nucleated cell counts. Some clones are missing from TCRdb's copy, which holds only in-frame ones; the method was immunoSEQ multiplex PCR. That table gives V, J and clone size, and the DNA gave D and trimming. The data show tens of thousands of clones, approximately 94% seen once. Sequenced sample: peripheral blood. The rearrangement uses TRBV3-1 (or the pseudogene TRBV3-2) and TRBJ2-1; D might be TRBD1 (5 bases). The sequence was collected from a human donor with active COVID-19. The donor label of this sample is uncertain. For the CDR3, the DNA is TGTGCCAGCAGCCATATAGGGGCCCGGGAGCAGTTCTTC. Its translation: CASSHIGAREQFF.